This TCR beta chain was obtained from a study of response to subunit inactivated influenza vaccine. TCRdb re-called the RT-PCR reads through MiXCR, storing one row per CDR3 protein. The sample carries roughly 500,000 distinct CDR3 sequences, approximately 15% recorded once. Germline V gene data show CDR1 as SGHRS and CDR2 as YFSETQ. V was shortened by 0 bases and J by 3 bases, with 4 bases between the two germline ends. The CDR3 contains 13 residues. There are many counts of this clonotype. The chain uses TRBV5-1 and TRBJ1-5; D is unresolved. This TCR was recovered from a man aged 50 to 75 who received an inactivated influenza vaccine. The sequencing here drew on CD4+ T cells sorted from PBMCs, taken around 2 years after vaccination. The CDR3 bases are TGCGCCAGCAGCTTGGATGTCAATCAGCCCCAGCATTTT. It specifies CASSLDVNQPQHF. Filled out from reference TRBV5-1 and TRBJ1-5, the complete variable domain reads KAGVTQTPRYLIKTRGQQVTLSCSPISGHRSVSWYQQTPGQGLQFLFEYFSETQRNKGNFPGRFSGRQFSNSRSEMNVSTLELGDSALYLCASSLDVNQPQHFGDGTRLSIL.